The 24 T cell receptor beta chains given below trace back to one sample, sequenced in a study of blood T cells in healthy people across ages. The second PCR ran roughly 6 to 12 cycles with a sample-barcoded 5' primer and J-beta primers. Each CDR3 protein is one row after TCRdb ran MiXCR on the 5' RACE reads. Here the sample spans roughly 1.7 million distinct CDR3 sequences, about 32% being singletons. Specimen: blood. These receptors originate from a woman in her 30s in good health.

As to this clonotype: This sequence may be a read error, since a much larger clone differs from it by one base. The chain combines TRBV29-1 with TRBJ1-1; possible D gene TRBD1, 6 bases. The CDR3 runs to 12 residues. Trimming removed 5 bases at V and 10 bases at J, with 17 bases between. Per germline, CDR1 SQVTM and CDR2 ANQGSEA. CDR3 nucleotides: TGCAGCGTTCAGAACTGGGGGGCTGTAGCTTTCTTT. Protein sequence: CSVQNWGAVAFF. The full variable domain, its missing parts supplied by reference TRBV29-1 and TRBJ1-1, is SAVISQKPSRDICQRGTSLTIQCQVDSQVTMMFWYRQQPGQSLTLIATANQGSEATYESGFVIDKFPISRPNLTFSTLTVSNMSPEDSSIYLCSVQNWGAVAFFGQGTRLTVV.

This clonotype showed up just once. This chain uses TRBV5-4 with TRBJ1-1, with D possibly matching TRBD1 (6 bases). V dropped 0 bases and J dropped 0 bases, with 12 bases sitting between them. The CDR3 extends over 16 amino acids. In germline, CDR1 is SGHNT, CDR2 YYREEE (reference sequence). The CDR3 protein is CASSLGQRGVNTEAFF. The CDR3 bases are TGTGCCAGCAGCTTGGGTCAAAGGGGGGTGAACACTGAAGCTTTCTTT.

This rearrangement joins TRBV4-1 to TRBJ2-3; D gene ambiguous. The CDR3 sequence is 16 residues long. Trimming removed 0 bases from V and 0 bases from J, with 10 bases in between. The germline V gene has CDR1 MGHRA and CDR2 YSYEKL. CDR3 sequence: CASSQETRLSTDTQYF. Written as DNA, the CDR3 is TGCGCCAGCAGCCAAGAAACGCGGCTGAGCACAGATACGCAGTATTTT.

The chain recombines TRBV14 with TRBJ2-1; no clear D gene. Trimming took off 2 bases at V and 0 bases at J, with 8 bases between the two ends. CDR1 and CDR2 from the germline V gene are SGHDN and FVKESK. The length of the CDR3 is 15 residues. The CDR3 spells CASSQNGISYNEQFF. In nucleotides, the CDR3 is TGTGCCAGCAGCCAAAACGGAATCTCCTACAATGAGCAGTTCTTC.

The chain joins TRBV9 to TRBJ2-3; TRBD2 agrees at 9 bases. The CDR3 contains 17 residues. Germline V gives CDR1 SGDLS, CDR2 YYNGEE. Trimming took 2 bases from V and 2 from J; bases not matched to a gene: 9. The CDR3 is CASSVQAGGLHTDTQYF. Written as DNA, the CDR3 is TGTGCCAGCAGCGTTCAAGCGGGGGGCCTACACACAGATACGCAGTATTTT.

V is TRBV7-9 and J is TRBJ1-4, with no clear D. Germline assignment: CDR1 SEHNR and CDR2 FQNEAQ (reference sequence). The CDR3 sequence is 16 residues long. V lost 5 bases and J lost 7, with 20 bases in between. CDR3 in amino acids: CASSPNVGVGGEKLFF. CDR3 in DNA: TGTGCCAGCAGCCCCAACGTTGGGGTCGGAGGTGAAAAACTGTTTTTT.

This clonotype turned up a few times. V and J are TRBV28 and TRBJ2-7, with a weak D call TRBD1 (6 bases). Trimming removed 5 bases at V and 1 base at J, with 18 bases between. Germline CDR1 and CDR2: MDHEN and SYDVKM. The CDR3 length is 16 residues. CDR3 nucleotide sequence: TGTGCCAGCAGTCCGGCGAGAAGTGGACAGTCCTACGAGCAGTACTTC. Translation: CASSPARSGQSYEQYF.

Concerning this clonotype: A clone one base away is much larger, so this may be a read error. V and J are TRBV25-1 and TRBJ1-6, with TRBD1 matching over 7 bases. CDR1 and CDR2 (germline): MGHDK, SYGVNS. The J segment lost 10 bases and the V segment lost 6 bases, leaving 9 bases of the junction unmatched. The CDR3 consists of 14 residues. DNA for the CDR3: TGTGCCAGCAGGCATCAGGGGGAGAGCTCACCCCTCCACTTT. Residues: CASRHQGESSPLHF.

This clonotype was recorded many times. V usage is TRBV3-1 and J usage is TRBJ2-1; D is ambiguous. The ends were cut back, 0 bases at V and 6 bases at J, with 0 bases in the middle. The CDR3 has 11 residues. The germline V gene has CDR1 LGHDT and CDR2 YNNKEL (reference sequence). The CDR3 DNA follows: TGTGCCAGCAGCCAAGACAATGAGCAGTTCTTC. As protein: CASSQDNEQFF.

V and J are TRBV6-1 and TRBJ1-5, with D hard to call. CDR3 length: 14 amino acids. The germline V and J ends were trimmed by 6 bases and 3 bases, with 12 bases remaining between them. Per germline, CDR1 MNHNS and CDR2 SASEGT. CDR3 sequence reads: CASSTGGFNQPQHF. For the CDR3, the DNA is TGTGCCAGCAGCACGGGCGGTTTCAATCAGCCCCAGCATTTT.

This clonotype was found once. A read error may be the cause here, since a much bigger clone is one base away. This chain connects TRBV29-1 to TRBJ2-7; 9 positions match TRBD1. Germline CDR1 SQVTM, CDR2 ANQGSEA. The CDR3 has 14 amino acids. V lost 7 bases and J lost 3; bases outside the gene matches: 10. In DNA form, the CDR3 reads TGCAGCGCCCGCGGGACAGGGTCTCGCTACGAGCAGTACTTC. This sequence encodes CSARGTGSRYEQYF.

This clonotype occurred a few times. The CDR3 loop is CASSLDGSGGETQYF. CDR3 nucleotide sequence: TGTGCCAGCAGCTTGGATGGCTCAGGGGGAGAGACCCAGTACTTC. V gene TRBV5-4 combines with J gene TRBJ2-5; 7 bases are shared with TRBD1. Germline V gene lookup returns CDR1 SGHNT and CDR2 YYREEE (reference sequence). V was pared by 0 bases and J by 4 bases, with 6 bases of the junction left unmatched. The CDR3 contains 15 residues.

The chain is built from TRBV3-1 and TRBJ2-1; 10 bases match TRBD2. CDR1 is LGHDT and CDR2 is YNNKEL in the germline V gene (reference sequence). The length of the CDR3 is 14 residues. V shed 2 bases, J shed 9 bases, and the junction held 4 bases outside the gene matches. The CDR3 DNA follows: TGTGCCAGCAGCCAAATCCTAGCGGGAGTTGAGCAGTTCTTC. This translates into CASSQILAGVEQFF.

This clonotype was counted ten times or more. The V gene is TRBV10-3, the J gene TRBJ2-7; D may be TRBD2 (6 bases). CDR1 is ENHRY and CDR2 is SYGVKD in the germline V gene. V was trimmed by 6 bases and J by 0 bases, leaving 15 bases between them. The CDR3 is made up of 15 amino acids. CDR3 residues: CAISAGPKTSYEQYF. CDR3 nucleotides: TGTGCCATCAGCGCGGGGCCCAAGACCTCCTACGAGCAGTACTTC.

The chain joins TRBV7-2 to TRBJ2-5, with 8 bases matching TRBD2. The J call may be in error: the DNA end matches TRBJ2-7 better. CDR1 is SGHTA and CDR2 is FQGNSA in the germline V gene. The CDR3 totals 17 residues. CDR3 DNA sequence: TGTGCCAGCAGCCCCCTAGTCGTAGCGGGGCTGGTCTACGAGCAGTACTTC. Residues: CASSPLVVAGLVYEQYF.

This clonotype occurred many times. The V gene is TRBV27, the J gene TRBJ2-7; no firm D call. The germline gives CDR1 MNHEY, CDR2 SMNVEV (reference sequence). Trimming took off 5 bases at V and 3 bases at J, with 11 bases between the two ends. This CDR3 is 13 amino acids long. The CDR3 nucleotides are TGTGCCAGCAGTCCCGCTGACCTCTACGAGCAGTACTTC. It translates to CASSPADLYEQYF.

The V gene is TRBV5-5, the J gene TRBJ2-5; TRBD1 agrees at 8 bases. The CDR3 runs to 16 residues. J gave up 3 bases and V 4 bases, and 11 bases lay outside the gene matches. Per the germline V gene, CDR1 is SGHKS and CDR2 is YYEKEE (reference sequence). The CDR3 sequence is CASSERGTGVKETQYF. The CDR3 DNA sequence: TGTGCCAGCAGCGAACGCGGGACAGGTGTTAAAGAGACCCAGTACTTC.

The rearrangement joins TRBV7-9 to TRBJ2-7, with a weak D call TRBD2 (6 bases). V was shortened by 5 bases and J by 5 bases, with 16 bases between the two germline ends. This CDR3 is built from 14 residues. Germline V CDR1 and CDR2: SEHNR, FQNEAQ (reference sequence). CDR3 region: CASSNPGTHDEQYF. In nucleotides, the CDR3 is TGTGCCAGCAGCAACCCCGGGACTCACGACGAGCAGTACTTC. The whole variable domain, remainder taken from reference TRBV7-9 and TRBJ2-7, is DTGVSQNPRHKITKRGQNVTFRCDPISEHNRLYWYRQTLGQGPEFLTYFQNEAQLEKSRLLSDRFSAERPKGSFSTLEIQRTEQGDSAMYLCASSNPGTHDEQYFGPGTRLTVT.

This clonotype was detected a few times. The chain carries TRBV13 and TRBJ2-2; 10 bases align to TRBD2. In germline, CDR1 is PRHDT, CDR2 FYEKMQ (reference sequence). The CDR3 runs to 19 residues. V gave up 2 bases and J gave up 0 bases; unmatched junction bases: 9. CDR3 DNA: TGTGCCAGCAGCTTATTGCTAGCGGGAGAAATGTCGAACACCGGGGAGCTGTTTTTT. Amino acids: CASSLLLAGEMSNTGELFF.

The chain uses TRBV4-1 and TRBJ2-7; either TRBD1 or TRBD2 may fit D (5 bases each). The V end lost 0 bases, the J end lost 7 bases, and 16 bases lay between the germline ends. The CDR3 has 15 amino acids. Germline V gives CDR1 MGHRA, CDR2 YSYEKL. CDR3 DNA: TGCGCCAGCAGCCAAGATTTGGGTGCAGGGAGTGAGCAGTACTTC. Translating it yields CASSQDLGAGSEQYF.

V gene TRBV18 combines with J gene TRBJ2-7; 11 bases are shared with TRBD1. Germline CDR1 reads KGHSH; CDR2 reads LQKENI. J was trimmed by 3 bases and V by 3 bases; bases with no gene match: 10. This CDR3 is built from 17 residues. The CDR3 loop is CASSPKTGQGAIYEQYF. CDR3 nucleotide sequence: TGTGCCAGCTCACCTAAAACCGGACAGGGGGCCATCTACGAGCAGTACTTC.

The chain is built from TRBV7-9 and TRBJ2-3; 7 bases line up with TRBD1. V gave up 5 bases and J gave up 7 bases; unmatched junction bases: 9. Germline CDR1 is SEHNR and CDR2 is FQNEAQ (reference sequence). The CDR3 contains 14 residues. The CDR3: CASSPGGGLYTQYF. The CDR3 DNA reads TGTGCCAGCAGCCCAGGGGGTGGTCTGTATACGCAGTATTTT.

This chain links TRBV4-1 with TRBJ2-1, with 7 bases identical to TRBD2. J was trimmed by 8 bases and V by 4 bases; bases with no gene match: 11. Germline values: CDR1 MGHRA, CDR2 YSYEKL. This CDR3 spans 15 amino acids. The CDR3 here is CASSLAGLGNDEQFF. CDR3 nucleotide sequence: TGCGCCAGCAGCCTGGCCGGACTAGGGAATGATGAGCAGTTCTTC.

The chain links TRBV7-9 to TRBJ1-4, with D perhaps TRBD1 (6 bases). V lost 3 bases to trimming and J lost 7 bases, with 18 bases between them. This CDR3 has 16 residues. Per the germline V gene, CDR1 is SEHNR and CDR2 is FQNEAQ (reference sequence). The CDR3 nucleotides are TGTGCCAGCAGCTTGCTGGGAGGACAGAGCCCTGAAAAACTGTTTTTT. Translated, it gives CASSLLGGQSPEKLFF.